Described below is a single T cell receptor (beta chain) sequence and its context. Its target is unknown. The data originate from a study of T cell responses to AZD1222 COVID-19 vaccine. Study-wide context: Second-dose schedules of about 4 or about 12 weeks were combined. Whole-study findings and limits: Just five to seven people given AZD1222 tested seropositive at baseline. Possibly, clonal diversity was underestimated; donors were largely white British and included more females.

TCRdb keeps only in-frame clones here, not all; method: immunoSEQ multiplex PCR. The sample has about 74,000 clones, 80% to 90% seen once; the top ten hold about 2.5%. V lost 0 bases, J lost 7 bases, and 8 bases lay in between. The CDR3 extends over 13 amino acids. Germline assignment: CDR1 MGHRA and CDR2 YSYEKL. The source of this sequence is an adult in good health. This chain joins TRBV4-1 and TRBJ2-3, with no clear D. The sequences come from peripheral blood, collected on day 0 of AZD1222 vaccination. The CDR3: CASSQDGWNTQYF. The CDR3 DNA is TGCGCCAGCAGCCAAGATGGCTGGAATACGCAGTATTTT.